This T cell receptor (beta chain) was found in a study of shared clonotypes between healthy human individuals. CDR3 length equals 11 residues. V was cut by 7 bases and J by 4 bases, with 5 bases left in between. Germline-derived CDR1 and CDR2 are SGHAT and FQDESV (reference sequence). Assay execution took place at the deep level. Clones were sequenced by immunoSEQ multiplex PCR, and TCRdb holds only the in-frame ones, with some missing. The sample has 1.6 million or so clones; 95% to 97% are singletons. The sequence was collected from a man younger than 45 in good health. Sequencing was carried out using naive CD4+ T cells sorted from blood. Subset in this sample: CD45RA+ positively selected. The chain uses TRBV11-1 and TRBJ2-1; D ambiguous. The CDR3 nucleotides read TGTGCCAGCAAAGGTTACAATGAGCAGTTCTTC. This sequence encodes CASKGYNEQFF. The full variable domain, rest sourced from reference TRBV11-1 and TRBJ2-1, is EAEVAQSPRYKITEKSQAVAFWCDPISGHATLYWYRQILGQGPELLVQFQDESVVDDSQLPKDRFSAERLKGVDSTLKIQPAELGDSAMYLCASKGYNEQFFGPGTRLTVL.